These 31 T cell receptor beta chains originate from one sample sequenced in a study of T cell responses to AZD1222 COVID-19 vaccine. The assay was immunoSEQ multiplex PCR, and TCRdb's table has in-frame clones only and misses some. The profile shows 110,000 to 150,000 clones, about 93% of them singletons. Material: peripheral blood, obtained on day 0 of AZD1222 vaccination. The receptors were sampled from an adult in good health.

In its sample, this clone was seen a few times. CDR3 nucleotides: TGTGCCAGCAGACCCGGGACAGGGGCATTAGGCTACACCTTC. As protein: CASRPGTGALGYTF. V usage is TRBV6-5 and J usage is TRBJ1-2; 10 bases align to TRBD1. CDR3 length: 14 amino acids. Losses at the gene ends were 6 bases for V and 8 bases for J; bases not matched to a gene: 9. The germline CDR1 and CDR2 sequences are MNHEY and SVGAGI.

This chain uses TRBV11-3 with TRBJ2-1; unclear D gene. Germline CDR1 and CDR2: SGHNT and YENEEA. The CDR3 runs 13 residues. V lost 4 bases and J lost 2, with 6 bases in between. For the CDR3, the DNA is TGTGCCAGCAGCTCAAGACCCTACAATGAGCAGTTCTTC. Translation gives CASSSRPYNEQFF.

In this sample, this clone turned up once. The CDR3 sequence is CASSPRQGAPGELFF. DNA of the CDR3: TGTGCCAGCAGCCCACGACAGGGGGCGCCCGGGGAGCTGTTTTTT. V gene TRBV9 combines with J gene TRBJ2-2; TRBD1 matches at 10 bases. Germline CDR1 and CDR2: SGDLS and YYNGEE. V was clipped by 4 bases and J by 6 bases; unmatched bases: 6. This CDR3 has 15 amino acids.

The chain carries TRBV6-5 and TRBJ1-2, with a tentative D call TRBD1 (5 bases). Germline-derived CDR1 and CDR2 are MNHEY and SVGAGI. This CDR3 spans 13 amino acids. Trimming shortened V by 5 bases and J by 6 bases, and 13 bases separated the two germline ends. The CDR3 loop is CASSLGVGNGYTF. The CDR3 DNA reads as TGTGCCAGCAGTCTGGGGGTGGGGAATGGCTACACCTTC.

CDR3 sequence (DNA): TGTGCCAGCAGTTACTTACAGACATACGAGCAGTACTTC. This encodes CASSYLQTYEQYF. V gene TRBV6-2 or TRBV6-3 combines with J gene TRBJ2-7, with D uncertain. This CDR3 is 13 amino acids long. CDR1 is MNHEY and CDR2 is SVGEGT in the germline V gene. The germline V and J ends were trimmed by 1 base and 4 bases, with 8 bases remaining between them.

V gene TRBV27 combines with J gene TRBJ1-2; D gene unclear. V was cut by 5 bases and J by 2 bases, with 15 bases left in between. Germline loops: CDR1 MNHEY, CDR2 SMNVEV (reference sequence). This CDR3 is 15 amino acids long. The CDR3 DNA reads as TGTGCCAGCAGTCCCCTTGGGAGGGTCAACTATGGCTACACCTTC. Protein sequence: CASSPLGRVNYGYTF.

The chain has TRBV7-2 and TRBJ1-1; D is possibly TRBD1 (5 bases). Germline V CDR1 and CDR2: SGHTA, FQGNSA. This CDR3 region has 14 residues. Trimming removed 1 base at V and 4 bases at J, with 10 bases between. The chain's CDR3 is CASSLDGTGTEAFF. CDR3 nucleotides: TGTGCCAGCAGCTTAGACGGGACCGGCACTGAAGCTTTCTTT.

This clone was observed once. Here the CDR3 DNA reads TGCGCCATCAATCGACAGTCCTCTAACTATGGCTACACCTTC. Translation gives CAINRQSSNYGYTF. The rearrangement links TRBV10-2 to TRBJ1-2, with a weak D call TRBD1 (5 bases). V dropped 10 bases and J dropped 0 bases, with 15 bases sitting between them. The CDR3 contains 14 residues. Germline V gives CDR1 WSHSY, CDR2 SAAADI.

V and J are TRBV7-2 and TRBJ1-1, with TRBD1 identical over 8 bases. The CDR3 runs to 16 residues. Germline trimming cut 2 bases from V and 5 bases from J; bases unmatched to any gene: 10. Germline V gives CDR1 SGHTA, CDR2 FQGNSA. CDR3 loop: CASSLLFQGARTEAFF. In DNA, the CDR3 is TGTGCCAGCAGCTTATTATTTCAGGGGGCGCGGACTGAAGCTTTCTTT. Combining the CDR3 with reference TRBV7-2 and TRBJ1-1 gives the whole variable domain GAGVSQSPSNKVTEKGKDVELRCDPISGHTALYWYRQSLGQGLEFLIYFQGNSAPDKSGLPSDRFSAERTGGSVSTLTIQRTQQEDSAVYLCASSLLFQGARTEAFFGQGTRLTVV.

V and J are TRBV5-1 and TRBJ2-1; 8 bases fit TRBD2. Germline V lookup: CDR1 SGHRS, CDR2 YFSETQ. The J segment lost 7 bases and the V segment lost 7 bases, leaving 7 bases of the junction unmatched. This CDR3 spans 13 amino acids. CDR3 region: CASFSGIVNEQFF. CDR3 sequence (DNA): TGCGCCAGCTTTAGCGGGATAGTAAATGAGCAGTTCTTC.

The V gene is TRBV9, the J gene TRBJ2-7; D might be TRBD2 (6 bases). Germline CDR1 SGDLS, CDR2 YYNGEE. V was shortened by 0 bases and J by 6 bases, with 16 bases between the two germline ends. The CDR3 consists of 15 residues. CDR3 loop: CASSVGREGPSEQYF. The CDR3 DNA reads as TGTGCCAGCAGCGTAGGGCGGGAAGGTCCCAGCGAGCAGTACTTC.

The chain combines TRBV19 with TRBJ2-5, with D maybe TRBD2 (6 bases). This CDR3 spans 12 amino acids. Trimming shortened V by 5 bases and J by 5 bases, and 9 bases separated the two germline ends. CDR1 is LNHDA, CDR2 SQIVND, per germline (reference sequence). CDR3 protein: CASSRGLETQYF. CDR3 coding DNA: TGTGCCAGTAGTCGGGGACTGGAGACCCAGTACTTC.

V gene TRBV29-1 combines with J gene TRBJ2-2, with TRBD1 matching 8 bases. The CDR3 contains 13 residues. The germline V gene has CDR1 SQVTM and CDR2 ANQGSEA. V shed 4 bases and J 5 bases; nucleotides not matched to a gene: 3. CDR3 residues: CSVATGGTGELFF. The CDR3 DNA is TGCAGCGTTGCCACAGGGGGAACCGGGGAGCTGTTTTTT.

This sequence joins TRBV11-2 and TRBJ1-2; 9 bases agree with TRBD1. V dropped 5 bases and J dropped 8; count of bases not matched to a gene: 15. The CDR3 totals 16 residues. The germline V gene encodes CDR1 SGHAT and CDR2 FQNNGV. CDR3 DNA sequence: TGTGCCAGCAGCCGCGACAGGGGGTCTAATTATGGCGGCTACACCTTC. Its protein product is CASSRDRGSNYGGYTF. The whole variable domain, remainder taken from reference TRBV11-2 and TRBJ1-2, is EAGVAQSPRYKIIEKRQSVAFWCNPISGHATLYWYQQILGQGPKLLIQFQNNGVVDDSQLPKDRFSAERLKGVDSTLKIQPAKLEDSAVYLCASSRDRGSNYGGYTFGSGTRLTVV.

This clone was observed a handful of times. The chain has TRBV6-5 and TRBJ2-4; 14 bases map to TRBD2. Germline loops: CDR1 MNHEY, CDR2 SVGAGI. CDR3 length: 15 residues. V lost 2 bases to trimming and J lost 6 bases; unmatched junction nucleotides: 0. The CDR3 protein is CASSYGLAGGNIQYF. The CDR3 region has the DNA TGTGCCAGCAGTTACGGACTAGCGGGAGGAAACATTCAGTACTTC.

The chain is built from TRBV2 and TRBJ2-4, with TRBD2 matching over 10 bases. V lost 6 bases to trimming and J lost 8 bases; unmatched junction nucleotides: 13. The germline V gene encodes CDR1 SNHLY and CDR2 FYNNEI. The CDR3 consists of 16 residues. The CDR3 DNA reads TGTGCCAGCAGCCCCGGAGCGGGAGGGCCTCGGGACATTCAGTACTTC. It specifies CASSPGAGGPRDIQYF.

The chain recombines TRBV6-5 with TRBJ2-1; 11 bases map to TRBD1. Germline loops: CDR1 MNHEY, CDR2 SVGAGI. The CDR3 covers 15 residues. V dropped 7 bases and J dropped 4; count of bases not matched to a gene: 6. CDR3 sequence (DNA): TGTGCCAGCACTCCCGGGACAGGGGGATACAATGAGCAGTTCTTC. The encoded protein is CASTPGTGGYNEQFF.

This clone was seen a single time. In nucleotides, the CDR3 is TGTGCCAGCAGCCCCCCCGGACTAGCGGCTAATTCGAGGTACTTC. Protein sequence: CASSPPGLAANSRYF. V and J are TRBV7-8 and TRBJ2-7; 10 bases fit TRBD2. This CDR3 is 15 amino acids long. Trimming cost V 5 bases and J 12 bases; bases outside gene matches: 16. Germline values: CDR1 SGHVS, CDR2 FQNEAQ.

This clone was detected only once. The J gene is TRBJ2-1, the V gene TRBV7-9; D is possibly TRBD2 (5 bases). The CDR3 extends over 15 amino acids. V lost 2 bases, J lost 6 bases, and 14 bases lay in between. Germline CDR1 is SEHNR and CDR2 is FQNEAQ (reference sequence). CDR3 loop: CASSLPDGKTNEQFF. CDR3 DNA sequence: TGTGCCAGCAGCTTACCTGACGGGAAAACCAATGAGCAGTTCTTC.

V gene TRBV6-5 combines with J gene TRBJ1-5, with 8 bases fitting TRBD1. The CDR3 runs to 15 residues. Trimming cost V 6 bases and J 4 bases; bases outside gene matches: 8. The germline CDR1 and CDR2 sequences are MNHEY and SVGAGI. CDR3 nucleotides: TGTGCCAGCAGGCCCGCAGGGGGCCAAAATCAGCCCCAGCATTTT. Amino acid sequence: CASRPAGGQNQPQHF.

This clone has just a few counts. The V and J genes are TRBV3-1 (or the pseudogene TRBV3-2) and TRBJ1-1; unclear D gene. This CDR3 comprises 13 residues. The ends were cut back, 4 bases at V and 3 bases at J, with 9 bases in the middle. Germline CDR1 LGHDT, CDR2 YNNKEL (reference sequence). CDR3 amino acids: CASSLTVDTEAFF. The CDR3 DNA sequence: TGTGCCAGCAGCCTCACTGTCGACACTGAAGCTTTCTTT.

The V call is TRBV5-4, the J call TRBJ2-4; no definite D call. CDR1 SGHNT and CDR2 YYREEE come from the germline V gene (reference sequence). With 0 bases removed from V and 8 bases from J, the gap between germline ends came to 6 bases. The CDR3 runs to 12 residues. CDR3 residues: CASSLDWDIQYF. Here the CDR3 DNA reads TGTGCCAGCAGCTTGGATTGGGACATTCAGTACTTC.

The chain links TRBV11-3 to TRBJ2-3, with 7 positions matching TRBD2. CDR3 size: 15 residues. CDR1 SGHNT and CDR2 YENEEA come from the germline V gene. Trimming removed 1 base from V and 2 bases from J; junction bases left unmatched: 3. The CDR3: CASSLGTRDTDTQYF. The CDR3 nucleotides read TGTGCCAGCAGCTTAGGGACTAGAGACACAGATACGCAGTATTTT. The full variable domain, in which reference TRBV11-3 and TRBJ2-3 provide the parts outside the CDR3, is EAGVVQSPRYKIIEKKQPVAFWCNPISGHNTLYWYLQNLGQGPELLIRYENEEAVDDSQLPKDRFSAERLKGVDSTLKIQPAELGDSAVYLCASSLGTRDTDTQYFGPGTRLTVL.

V and J are TRBV19 and TRBJ2-2, with TRBD2 identical over 13 bases. CDR1 and CDR2 (germline): LNHDA, SQIVND (reference sequence). CDR3 size: 19 residues. Trimming removed 7 bases from V and 4 bases from J; junction bases left unmatched: 15. The DNA of the CDR3 is TGTGCCAGTACCACCCGGAGGACTAGCGGGGGAGGGGGCACCGGGGAGCTGTTTTTT. Protein product: CASTTRRTSGGGGTGELFF.

The V gene is TRBV11-2, the J gene TRBJ2-3; 7 bases are shared with TRBD1. V lost 5 bases to trimming and J lost 5 bases; unmatched junction nucleotides: 13. CDR3 length: 16 amino acids. Per the germline V gene, CDR1 is SGHAT and CDR2 is FQNNGV. CDR3 sequence: CASSRATGAAGDTQYF. Here the CDR3 DNA reads TGTGCCAGCAGCCGAGCCACAGGGGCGGCGGGAGATACGCAGTATTTT.

This chain connects TRBV5-6 to TRBJ1-1; tentative D call: TRBD1 (6 bases). V lost 0 bases to trimming and J lost 10 bases, with 19 bases between them. From germline, CDR1 is SGHDT and CDR2 YYEEEE. The CDR3 is made up of 15 amino acids. CDR3 residues: CASSLVQGEGSGAFF. CDR3 DNA sequence: TGTGCCAGCAGCTTGGTACAGGGCGAAGGCTCAGGAGCTTTCTTT.

The CDR3: CASSWNGAGTDTQYF. The CDR3 DNA sequence: TGTGCCAGCAGTTGGAATGGGGCAGGCACAGATACGCAGTATTTT. The chain is built from TRBV27 and TRBJ2-3, with D possibly TRBD1 on 5 matching bases. Germline lookup yields CDR1 MNHEY and CDR2 SMNVEV (reference sequence). CDR3 length: 15 amino acids. The germline V and J ends were trimmed by 4 bases and 1 base, with 12 bases remaining between them.

The chain is built from TRBV2 and TRBJ1-1, with a tentative D call TRBD1 (5 bases). The germline CDR1 and CDR2 sequences are SNHLY and FYNNEI. Trimming cost V 2 bases and J 6 bases, with 13 bases left between them. The CDR3 extends over 14 amino acids. CDR3 nucleotide sequence: TGTGCCAGCAGTGAAACGGGGGTTGGGCCTGAAGCTTTCTTT. The encoded protein is CASSETGVGPEAFF.

The J gene is TRBJ1-1, the V gene TRBV5-1; no clear D gene. This CDR3 contains 15 residues. The V and J ends lost 4 bases and 1 base respectively, with 14 bases between them. Germline CDR1 SGHRS, CDR2 YFSETQ. CDR3 DNA: TGCGCCAGCAGCCGGCGTTTAGAGGGGAACACTGAAGCTTTCTTT. The encoded protein is CASSRRLEGNTEAFF.

The gene calls are TRBV7-9 and TRBJ2-5; D remains ambiguous. Germline V gene data show CDR1 as SEHNR and CDR2 as FQNEAQ (reference sequence). The V and J ends lost 2 bases and 2 bases respectively, with 6 bases between them. The CDR3 totals 13 residues. CDR3 residues: CASSLLVQETQYF. The CDR3 nucleotides read TGTGCCAGCAGCTTACTAGTTCAAGAGACCCAGTACTTC.

This clone appeared once. The CDR3 sequence: CATSRDGVNIDTQYF. The CDR3, as DNA: TGTGCCACCAGCAGAGATGGGGTAAATATAGATACGCAGTATTTT. The chain carries TRBV15 and TRBJ2-3; D gene ambiguous. This CDR3 is built from 15 residues. From germline, CDR1 is LNHNV and CDR2 YYDKDF (reference sequence). The V gene lost 0 bases and the J gene lost 5 bases, with 12 bases spanning the gap.